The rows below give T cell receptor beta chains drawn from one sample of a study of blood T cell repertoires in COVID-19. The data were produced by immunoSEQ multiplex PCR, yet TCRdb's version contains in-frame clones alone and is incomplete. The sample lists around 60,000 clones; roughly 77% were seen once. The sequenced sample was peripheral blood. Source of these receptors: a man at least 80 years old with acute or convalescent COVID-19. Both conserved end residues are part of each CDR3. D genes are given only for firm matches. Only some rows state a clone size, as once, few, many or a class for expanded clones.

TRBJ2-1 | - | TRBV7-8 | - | CASSLVSLSGQYNEQFF | TGTGCCAGCAGCTTAGTCTCATTAAGCGGACAGTACAATGAGCAGTTCTTC
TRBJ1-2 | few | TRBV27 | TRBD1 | CASSLSYRGPYYGYTF | TGTGCCAGCAGTTTATCGTACAGGGGGCCCTACTATGGCTACACCTTC
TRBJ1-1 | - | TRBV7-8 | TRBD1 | CASSFTDRVNTEAFF | TGTGCCAGCAGCTTTACGGACAGGGTGAACACTGAAGCTTTCTTT
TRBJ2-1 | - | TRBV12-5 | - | CASGSTWGASSYNEQFF | TGTGCTAGTGGTTCTACCTGGGGAGCTAGCTCCTACAATGAGCAGTTCTTC
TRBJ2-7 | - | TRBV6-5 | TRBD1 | CAIRTGQGASYEQYF | TGTGCCATTAGAACGGGACAGGGGGCGTCCTACGAGCAGTACTTC
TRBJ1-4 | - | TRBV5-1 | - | CASSLGEVEKLFF | TGCGCCAGCAGCTTGGGAGAGGTGGAAAAACTGTTTTTT
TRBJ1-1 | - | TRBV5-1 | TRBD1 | CASSPGQTNTEAFF | TGCGCCAGCAGCCCGGGACAGACTAACACTGAAGCTTTCTTT
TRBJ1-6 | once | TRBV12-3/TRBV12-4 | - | CASSLSDSPLHF | TGTGCCAGCAGTTTATCGGATTCACCCCTCCACTTT
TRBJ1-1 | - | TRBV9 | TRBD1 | CASSTGQGSEAFF | TGTGCCAGCAGCACTGGACAGGGAAGTGAAGCTTTCTTT
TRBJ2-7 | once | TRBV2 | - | CASSEDRSSYEQYF | TGTGCCAGCAGTGAAGACAGGAGCTCCTACGAGCAGTACTTC
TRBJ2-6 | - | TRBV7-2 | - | CASSFPPVSGANVLTF | TGTGCCAGCAGCTTTCCTCCGGTCTCTGGGGCCAACGTCCTGACTTTC
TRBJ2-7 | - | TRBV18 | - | CASSLGHQSYEQYF | TGTGCCAGCTCACTAGGACACCAATCCTACGAGCAGTACTTC
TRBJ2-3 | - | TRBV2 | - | CASSLQGLPTDTQYF | TGTGCCAGCAGTCTTCAGGGACTCCCCACAGATACGCAGTATTTT
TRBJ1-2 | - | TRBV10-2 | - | CASSGQVDYGYTF | TGCGCCAGCAGTGGACAGGTTGACTATGGCTACACCTTC
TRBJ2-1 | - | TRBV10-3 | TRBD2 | CAISELGGDRDEQFF | TGTGCCATCAGTGAATTGGGGGGGGATAGGGATGAGCAGTTCTTC
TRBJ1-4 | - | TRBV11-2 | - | CASSLDSGNEKLFF | TGTGCCAGCAGCCTGGACAGCGGTAATGAAAAACTGTTTTTT
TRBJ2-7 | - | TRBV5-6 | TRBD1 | CASSAPRTGGFGEQYF | TGTGCCAGCAGTGCCCCCCGGACAGGGGGATTCGGCGAGCAGTACTTC
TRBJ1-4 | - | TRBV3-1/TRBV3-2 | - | CASSVWGPNEKLFF | TGTGCCAGCAGCGTGTGGGGCCCTAATGAAAAACTGTTTTTT
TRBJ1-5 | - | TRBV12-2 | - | CASRLWTGGLRNQPQHF | TGTGCAAGTCGCCTATGGACAGGGGGCTTACGGAATCAGCCCCAGCATTTT